The present TCR beta chain was sequenced within a study of cytomegalovirus exposure and HLA in healthy donors. Notes on the study in general: Among immune exposure information, only CMV serostatus was available. In an earlier analysis, productive rearrangement rates for most beta V segments clustered near 87% or 30%.

Regarding this clone: What it recognizes is unknown.

The CDR3 runs 18 residues. Germline V CDR1 and CDR2: SEHNR, FQNEAQ (reference sequence). The trim removed 2 bases at V and 2 bases at J, leaving 7 bases unmatched. Use of 60 Vbeta and 13 Jbeta primers characterized the PCR. Repertoires were generated with immunoSEQ multiplex PCR, while TCRdb's copy carries only in-frame clones and drops some. The sample holds roughly 97,000 clones; 73% are singletons and the top ten take roughly 4%. The sequence was collected from a middle-aged man in good health and CMV-seronegative. The sample consisted of PBMCs. The rearrangement joins TRBV7-9 to TRBJ2-6; 9 positions agree with TRBD2. The CDR3 protein is CASSLRAGGQAGANVLTF. CDR3 coding DNA: TGTGCCAGCAGCTTAAGGGCGGGGGGGCAAGCTGGGGCCAACGTCCTGACTTTC. The entire variable domain, with the rest obtained from reference TRBV7-9 and TRBJ2-6, is as follows: DTGVSQNPRHKITKRGQNVTFRCDPISEHNRLYWYRQTLGQGPEFLTYFQNEAQLEKSRLLSDRFSAERPKGSFSTLEIQRTEQGDSAMYLCASSLRAGGQAGANVLTFGAGSRLTVL.